This T cell receptor (beta chain) was obtained from a study of T cells in Graves' hyperthyroidism and ophthalmopathy. The V end was cut by 5 bases, the J end by 0 bases, with 9 bases between. CDR1 and CDR2 (germline): SGHTA, FQGNSA. The CDR3 is 14 amino acids. This clonotype was picked up many times. Diagnoses were established using clinical symptoms, serum thyroxine and TRAb, thyroid ultrasound and orbital computed tomography. Amplification yielded TCR beta CDR3 regions, with RNA transcripts as the source. Carried out on the TCR CDR3, a first-round RT-PCR used the HTBI primer set. In TCRdb, the multiplex PCR reads were re-called with MiXCR into one record per CDR3 protein. The sample shows about 410,000 distinct CDR3 sequences, about 15% of them seen only once.

The TCR originated in a woman in her twenties or thirties with Graves' ophthalmopathy. This chain joins TRBV7-2 and TRBJ2-3; D uncertain. Material for sequencing was blood. The CDR3 bases are TGTGCCAGCAGCCTCCGACCAAGCACAGATACGCAGTATTTT. As protein: CASSLRPSTDTQYF.